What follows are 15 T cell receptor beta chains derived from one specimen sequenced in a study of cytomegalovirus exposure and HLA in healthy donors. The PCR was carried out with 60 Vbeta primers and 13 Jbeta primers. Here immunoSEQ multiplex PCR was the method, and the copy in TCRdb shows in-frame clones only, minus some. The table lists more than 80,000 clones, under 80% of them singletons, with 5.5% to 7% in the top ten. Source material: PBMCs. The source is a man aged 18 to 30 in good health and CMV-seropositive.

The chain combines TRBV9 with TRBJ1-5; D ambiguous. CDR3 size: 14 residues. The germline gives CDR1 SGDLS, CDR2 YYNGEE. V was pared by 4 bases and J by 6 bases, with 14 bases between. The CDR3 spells CASSSAGLTQPQHF. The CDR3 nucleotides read TGTGCCAGCAGCTCGGCAGGACTCACTCAGCCCCAGCATTTT.

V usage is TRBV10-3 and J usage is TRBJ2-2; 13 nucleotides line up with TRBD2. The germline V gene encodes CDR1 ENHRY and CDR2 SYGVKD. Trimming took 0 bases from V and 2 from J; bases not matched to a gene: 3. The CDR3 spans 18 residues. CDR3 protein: CAISESGLAGTNTGELFF. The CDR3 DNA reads TGTGCCATCAGTGAGTCGGGACTAGCGGGGACTAACACCGGGGAGCTGTTTTTT.

The CDR3 reads CATAVRELGEQYF. The CDR3 coding sequence is TGTGCCACTGCGGTGCGGGAGCTTGGCGAGCAGTACTTC. J is TRBJ2-7 and V is TRBV7-9; 7 positions agree with TRBD2. The germline CDR1 and CDR2 sequences are SEHNR and FQNEAQ (reference sequence). This CDR3 region has 13 residues. After removal of 10 bases from V and 6 bases from J, the junction contained 12 bases not matched to a gene.

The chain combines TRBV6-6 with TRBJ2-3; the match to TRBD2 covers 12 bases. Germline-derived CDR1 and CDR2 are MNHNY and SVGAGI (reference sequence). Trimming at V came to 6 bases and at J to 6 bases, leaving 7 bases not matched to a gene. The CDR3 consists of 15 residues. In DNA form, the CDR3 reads TGTGCCAGCAGGCCTAGCGGGAGGGCGGGTGATACGCAGTATTTT. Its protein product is CASRPSGRAGDTQYF.

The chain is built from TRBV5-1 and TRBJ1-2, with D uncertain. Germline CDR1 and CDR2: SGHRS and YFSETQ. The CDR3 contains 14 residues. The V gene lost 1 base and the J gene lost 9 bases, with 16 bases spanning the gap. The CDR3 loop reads CASSLLPDTIRYTF. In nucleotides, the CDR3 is TGCGCCAGCAGCTTGTTGCCAGACACAATACGCTACACCTTC.

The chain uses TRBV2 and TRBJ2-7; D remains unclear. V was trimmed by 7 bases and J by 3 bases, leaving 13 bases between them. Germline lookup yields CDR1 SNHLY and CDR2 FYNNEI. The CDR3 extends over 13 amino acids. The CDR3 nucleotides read TGTGCCAGCACGCTCCCCATCGGCTACGAGCAGTACTTC. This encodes CASTLPIGYEQYF. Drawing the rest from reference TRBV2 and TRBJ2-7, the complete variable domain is EPEVTQTPSHQVTQMGQEVILRCVPISNHLYFYWYRQILGQKVEFLVSFYNNEISEKSEIFDDQFSVERPDGSNFTLKIRSTKLEDSAMYFCASTLPIGYEQYFGPGTRLTVT.

CDR3 sequence (DNA): TGTGCCAGCAGCCCCACAGGGGTTCCCACTGAAGCTTTCTTT. It yields the protein CASSPTGVPTEAFF. V and J are TRBV28 and TRBJ1-1; 7 bases are a match to TRBD1. The CDR3 is made up of 14 amino acids. Germline CDR1 reads MDHEN; CDR2 reads SYDVKM. V trimming: 6 bases; J trimming: 4 bases; junction bases outside the gene matches: 8.

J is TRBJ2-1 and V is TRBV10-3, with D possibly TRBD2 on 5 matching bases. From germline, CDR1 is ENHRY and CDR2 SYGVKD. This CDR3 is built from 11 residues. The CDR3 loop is CAAGGRDEQFF. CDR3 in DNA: TGTGCGGCGGGCGGCCGGGATGAGCAGTTCTTC.

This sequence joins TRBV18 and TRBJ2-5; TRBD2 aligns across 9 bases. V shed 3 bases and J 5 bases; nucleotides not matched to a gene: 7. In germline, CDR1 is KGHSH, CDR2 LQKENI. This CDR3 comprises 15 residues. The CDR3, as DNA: TGTGCCAGCTCACCTGCACTAGCGGGTGCGGAGACCCAGTACTTC. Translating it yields CASSPALAGAETQYF.

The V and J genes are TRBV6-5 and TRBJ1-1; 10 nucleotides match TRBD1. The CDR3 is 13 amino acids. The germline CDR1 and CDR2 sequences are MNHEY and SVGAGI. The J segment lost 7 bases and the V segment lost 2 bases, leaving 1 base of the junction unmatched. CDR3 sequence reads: CASSYDRGLEAFF. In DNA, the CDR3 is TGTGCCAGCAGTTACGACAGGGGGCTTGAAGCTTTCTTT.

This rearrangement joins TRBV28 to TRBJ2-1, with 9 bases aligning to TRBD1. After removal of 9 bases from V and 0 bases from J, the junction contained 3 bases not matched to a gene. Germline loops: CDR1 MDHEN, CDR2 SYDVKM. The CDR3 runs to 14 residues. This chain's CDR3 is CASGDRVSYNEQFF. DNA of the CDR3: TGTGCCAGTGGGGACAGGGTCTCCTACAATGAGCAGTTCTTC.

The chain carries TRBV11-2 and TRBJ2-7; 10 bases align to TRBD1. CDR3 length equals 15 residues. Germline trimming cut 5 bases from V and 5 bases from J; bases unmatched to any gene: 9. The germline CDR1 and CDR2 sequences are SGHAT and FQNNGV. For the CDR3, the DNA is TGTGCCAGCAGCGCGACCGGGACAGGGGCCGACGAGCAGTACTTC. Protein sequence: CASSATGTGADEQYF.

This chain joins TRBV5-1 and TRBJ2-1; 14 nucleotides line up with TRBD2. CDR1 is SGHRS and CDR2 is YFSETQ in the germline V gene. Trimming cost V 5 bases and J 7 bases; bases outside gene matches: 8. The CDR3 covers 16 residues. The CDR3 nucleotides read TGCGCCAGCAGTTACGGACTAGCGGGGGGCAGGAATGAGCAGTTCTTC. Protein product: CASSYGLAGGRNEQFF.

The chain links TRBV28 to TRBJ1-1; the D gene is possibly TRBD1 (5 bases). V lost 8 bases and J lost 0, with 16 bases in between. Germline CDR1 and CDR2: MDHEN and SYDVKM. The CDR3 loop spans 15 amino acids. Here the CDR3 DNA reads TGTGCCAGCGCATACCCGGGGGGTTTGAACACTGAAGCTTTCTTT. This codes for CASAYPGGLNTEAFF.

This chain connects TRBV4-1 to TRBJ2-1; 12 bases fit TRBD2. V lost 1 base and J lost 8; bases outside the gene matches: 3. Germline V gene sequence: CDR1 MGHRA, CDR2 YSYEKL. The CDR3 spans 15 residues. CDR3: CASSQGTSGIDEQFF. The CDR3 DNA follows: TGCGCCAGCAGCCAAGGGACTAGCGGGATTGATGAGCAGTTCTTC.